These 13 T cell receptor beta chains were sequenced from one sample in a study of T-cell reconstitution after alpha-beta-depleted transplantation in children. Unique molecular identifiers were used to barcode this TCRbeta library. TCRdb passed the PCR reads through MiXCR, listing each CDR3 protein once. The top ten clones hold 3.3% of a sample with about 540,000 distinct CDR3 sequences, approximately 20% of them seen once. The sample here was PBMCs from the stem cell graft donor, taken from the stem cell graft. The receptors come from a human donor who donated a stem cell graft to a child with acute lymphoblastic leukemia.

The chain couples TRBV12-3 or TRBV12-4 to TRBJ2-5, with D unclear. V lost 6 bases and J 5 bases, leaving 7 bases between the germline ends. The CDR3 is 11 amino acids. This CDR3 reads CASSTRETQYF. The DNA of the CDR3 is TGTGCCAGCAGCACTCGGGAGACCCAGTACTTC.

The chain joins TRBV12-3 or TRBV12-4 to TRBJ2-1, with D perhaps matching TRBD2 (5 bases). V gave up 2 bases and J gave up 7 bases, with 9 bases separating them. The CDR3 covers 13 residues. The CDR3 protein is CASSLYGKNEQFF. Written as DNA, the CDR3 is TGTGCCAGCAGTTTATACGGGAAGAATGAGCAGTTCTTC.

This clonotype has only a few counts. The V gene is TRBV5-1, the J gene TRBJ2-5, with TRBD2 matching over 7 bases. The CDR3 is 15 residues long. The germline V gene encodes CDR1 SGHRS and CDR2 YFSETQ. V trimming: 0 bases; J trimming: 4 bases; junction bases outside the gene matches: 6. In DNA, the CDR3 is TGCGCCAGCAGCTTGGAGGGACTAAATGCAGAGACCCAGTACTTC. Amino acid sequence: CASSLEGLNAETQYF. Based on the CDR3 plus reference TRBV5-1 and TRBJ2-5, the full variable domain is KAGVTQTPRYLIKTRGQQVTLSCSPISGHRSVSWYQQTPGQGLQFLFEYFSETQRNKGNFPGRFSGRQFSNSRSEMNVSTLELGDSALYLCASSLEGLNAETQYFGPGTRLLVL.

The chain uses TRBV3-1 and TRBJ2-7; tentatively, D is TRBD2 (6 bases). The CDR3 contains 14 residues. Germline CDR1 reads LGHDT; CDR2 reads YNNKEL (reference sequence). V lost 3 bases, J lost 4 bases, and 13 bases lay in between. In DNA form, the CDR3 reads TGTGCCAGCAGCCATGGGGGGACGCATTACGAGCAGTACTTC. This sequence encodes CASSHGGTHYEQYF.

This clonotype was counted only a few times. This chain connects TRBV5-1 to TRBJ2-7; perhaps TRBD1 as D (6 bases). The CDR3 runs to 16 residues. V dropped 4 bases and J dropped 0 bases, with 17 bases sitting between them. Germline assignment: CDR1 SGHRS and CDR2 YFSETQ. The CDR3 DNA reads TGCGCCAGCAGCCCGCCTTTGGGACAACCCTCCTACGAGCAGTACTTC. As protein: CASSPPLGQPSYEQYF. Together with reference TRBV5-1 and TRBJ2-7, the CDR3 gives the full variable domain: KAGVTQTPRYLIKTRGQQVTLSCSPISGHRSVSWYQQTPGQGLQFLFEYFSETQRNKGNFPGRFSGRQFSNSRSEMNVSTLELGDSALYLCASSPPLGQPSYEQYFGPGTRLTVT.

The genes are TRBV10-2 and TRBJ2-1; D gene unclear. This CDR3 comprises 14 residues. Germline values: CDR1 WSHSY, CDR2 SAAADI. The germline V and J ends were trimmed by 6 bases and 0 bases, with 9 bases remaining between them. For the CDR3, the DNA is TGCGCCAGCAGGAATCTGAGCTCCTACAATGAGCAGTTCTTC. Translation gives CASRNLSSYNEQFF.

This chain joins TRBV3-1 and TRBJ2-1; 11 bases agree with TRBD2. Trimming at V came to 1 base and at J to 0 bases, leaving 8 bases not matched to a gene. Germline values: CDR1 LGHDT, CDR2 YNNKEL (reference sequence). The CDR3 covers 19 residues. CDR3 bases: TGTGCCAGCAGCCAAGTGGCTAGCGGGAGGTCTAGCTCCTACAATGAGCAGTTCTTC. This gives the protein CASSQVASGRSSSYNEQFF.

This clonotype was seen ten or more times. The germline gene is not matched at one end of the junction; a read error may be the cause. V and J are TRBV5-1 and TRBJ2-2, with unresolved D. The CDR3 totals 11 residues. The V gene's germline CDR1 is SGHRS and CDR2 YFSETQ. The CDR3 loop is CASSPSGELFF. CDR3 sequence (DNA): TGTGCCAGCAGTCCGAGCGGGGAGCTGTTTTTT.

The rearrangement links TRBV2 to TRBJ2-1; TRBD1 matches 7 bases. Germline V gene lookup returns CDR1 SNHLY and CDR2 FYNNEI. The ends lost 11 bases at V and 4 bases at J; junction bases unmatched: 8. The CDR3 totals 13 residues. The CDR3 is CAGPGTDYNEQFF. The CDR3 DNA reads TGTGCCGGCCCCGGGACAGATTACAATGAGCAGTTCTTC.

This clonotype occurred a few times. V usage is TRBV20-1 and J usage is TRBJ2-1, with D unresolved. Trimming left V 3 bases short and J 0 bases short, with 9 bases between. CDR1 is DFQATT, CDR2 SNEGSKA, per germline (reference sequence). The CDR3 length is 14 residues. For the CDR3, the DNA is TGCAGTGCTAGTCCAGGAAGCTCCTACAATGAGCAGTTCTTC. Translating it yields CSASPGSSYNEQFF.

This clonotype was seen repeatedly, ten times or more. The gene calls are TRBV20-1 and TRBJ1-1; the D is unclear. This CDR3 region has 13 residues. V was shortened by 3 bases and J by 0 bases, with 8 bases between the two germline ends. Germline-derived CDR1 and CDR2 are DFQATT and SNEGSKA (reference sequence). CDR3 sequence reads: CSARREMNTEAFF. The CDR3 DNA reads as TGCAGTGCTAGGAGGGAGATGAACACTGAAGCTTTCTTT.

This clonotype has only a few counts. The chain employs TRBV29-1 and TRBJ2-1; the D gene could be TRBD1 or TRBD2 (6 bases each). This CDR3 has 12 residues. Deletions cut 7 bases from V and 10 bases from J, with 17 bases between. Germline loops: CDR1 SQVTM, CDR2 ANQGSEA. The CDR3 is CSAKGGKGEQFF. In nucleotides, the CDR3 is TGCAGCGCTAAAGGGGGGAAGGGCGAGCAGTTCTTC.

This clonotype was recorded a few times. As DNA, the CDR3 is TGCGCCAGCAGCTTGTCCCCTAGCGGGTCCTACGAGCAGTACTTC. It specifies CASSLSPSGSYEQYF. V is TRBV5-1 and J is TRBJ2-7, with 8 bases that match TRBD2. The CDR3 spans 15 residues. CDR1 and CDR2 from the germline V gene are SGHRS and YFSETQ. Trimming at V came to 1 base and at J to 1 base, leaving 4 bases not matched to a gene.